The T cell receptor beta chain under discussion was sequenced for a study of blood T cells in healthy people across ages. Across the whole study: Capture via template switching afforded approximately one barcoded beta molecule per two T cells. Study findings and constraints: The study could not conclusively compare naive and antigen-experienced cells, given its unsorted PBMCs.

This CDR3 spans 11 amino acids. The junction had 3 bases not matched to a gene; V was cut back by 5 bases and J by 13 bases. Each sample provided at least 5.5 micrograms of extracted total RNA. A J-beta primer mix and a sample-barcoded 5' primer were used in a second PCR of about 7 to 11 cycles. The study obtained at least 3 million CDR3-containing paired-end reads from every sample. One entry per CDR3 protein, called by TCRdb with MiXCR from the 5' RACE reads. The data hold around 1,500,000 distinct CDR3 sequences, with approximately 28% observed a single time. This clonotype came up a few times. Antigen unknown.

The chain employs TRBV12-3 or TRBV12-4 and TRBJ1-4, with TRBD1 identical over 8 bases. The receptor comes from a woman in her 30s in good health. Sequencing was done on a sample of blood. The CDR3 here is CASSPGTGLFF. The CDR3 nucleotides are TGTGCCAGCAGTCCCGGGACAGGACTGTTTTTT.